This is a list of T cell receptor beta chains from one sample in a study of T cells in Graves' hyperthyroidism and ophthalmopathy. From the multiplex PCR reads, TCRdb called clonotypes with MiXCR, one entry per CDR3 protein. The profile covers over 500,000 distinct CDR3 sequences, with around 15% appearing a single time and about 15% taken by the ten largest. The sample consisted of blood. These receptors were collected from a woman aged 40 to 55 with Graves' hyperthyroidism. CDR3s include the opening cysteine and the closing phenylalanine or tryptophan. D genes are given only for firm matches. Some rows mark clone size as missing; the rest say once, few, many or name a class of expanded clone.

many,TRBV7-3,TRBJ2-1,TRBD2,TGTGCCAGCAGCTTGGCGGGAGTCTCCTACAATGAGCAGTTCTTC,CASSLAGVSYNEQFF
many,TRBV2,TRBJ2-5,-,TGTGCCAGCACACTCGCAGGCAGTCCGGGAGAGACCCAGTACTTC,CASTLAGSPGETQYF
many,TRBV19,TRBJ1-5,-,TGTGCCAGTAGTGGGGACACCCTAAATCAGCCCCAGCATTTT,CASSGDTLNQPQHF
many,TRBV28,TRBJ2-6,-,TGTGCCAGCAGTTCGGGCCCTTCCAGGGCCAACGTCCTGACTTTC,CASSSGPSRANVLTF
many,TRBV6-6,TRBJ2-5,TRBD2,TGTGCCAGCAGTTACTCACTAGCGGGAGTAGGAGAGACCCAGTACTTC,CASSYSLAGVGETQYF
many,TRBV20-1,TRBJ2-5,TRBD2,TGCAGTGCTAGAGTTGGGACTAGCGGATCTGGCTGGGAGACCCAGTACTTC,CSARVGTSGSGWETQYF
-,TRBV3-1,TRBJ2-2,-,TGTGCCAGCAGGGACGGGAGAAGGGACCGGGAGCTGTTTTTT,CASRDGRRDRELFF
few,TRBV19,TRBJ2-7,-,TGTGCCAGATACCGGGACGCTTCCTACGAGCAGTACTTC,CARYRDASYEQYF
-,TRBV7-2,TRBJ1-2,-,TGTGCCAGCAGCACCTTTACAGGGTATGGCTACACCTTC,CASSTFTGYGYTF
-,TRBV4-2,TRBJ2-4,-,TGTGCCAGCAGCCAAGGGACAGTTAAAAACATTCAGTACTTC,CASSQGTVKNIQYF
many,TRBV27,TRBJ2-3,TRBD2,TGTGCCAGCAGTAGACTAGCGGGGTTAGCAGATACGCAGTATTTT,CASSRLAGLADTQYF
few,TRBV15,TRBJ1-2,-,TGTGCCACCAGCAGCGGGGGCCTCGTAGGGGGCTACACCTTC,CATSSGGLVGGYTF
once,TRBV5-1,TRBJ2-7,TRBD1,TGCGCCAGCAGCTTGGAGGGACAGGGAACAAGCGAGCAGTACTTC,CASSLEGQGTSEQYF
-,TRBV2,TRBJ2-5,TRBD2,TGTGCCAGCAGGGAACCCGGCGCTTGGGGCACCGGGGAGCGGGAGGAAAAAGAGACCCAGTACTTC,CASREPGAWGTGEREEKETQYF
many,TRBV5-1,TRBJ1-1,-,TGCGCCAGCAGCTTGGATATTGGGGGGAACACTGAAGCTTTCTTT,CASSLDIGGNTEAFF
many,TRBV7-3,TRBJ2-7,TRBD2,TGTGCCAGCAGCTTAATAGGCGGGAGGATAACCTACGAGCAGTACTTC,CASSLIGGRITYEQYF
many,TRBV27,TRBJ2-7,TRBD1,TGTGCCAGCAGCCCGGGACAGGGGGGGAACGAGCAGTACTTC,CASSPGQGGNEQYF
few,TRBV20-1,TRBJ2-3,TRBD2,TGCAGTGCAGGGGCACTAGCGGGAGGCACAGATACGCAGTATTTT,CSAGALAGGTDTQYF
few,TRBV24-1,TRBJ2-1,-,TGTGCCACCAGTGATTTGGCACAACCGAGCTCCTACAATGAGCAGTTCTTC,CATSDLAQPSSYNEQFF
many,TRBV11-3,TRBJ2-5,-,TGTGCCAGCAGCTTAGATTCGACAGAGCAAGAGACCCAGTACTTC,CASSLDSTEQETQYF
-,TRBV7-9,TRBJ1-1,-,TGTGCCAGCAGCTTAGAAGATTTCACTGAAGCTTTCTTT,CASSLEDFTEAFF
-,TRBV2,TRBJ1-5,TRBD1,TGTGCCAGCAGTTTCCAGACAGGGGGGACAAGCAATCAGCCCCAGCATTTT,CASSFQTGGTSNQPQHF
many,TRBV20-1,TRBJ2-1,TRBD1,TGCAGTGCTAGAGCCCAGGGACAGCACAATGAGCAGTTCTTC,CSARAQGQHNEQFF
few,TRBV20-1,TRBJ2-2,TRBD2,TGCAGTGCTGTGGATAGCGGGAGGGCCAAGAACACCGGGGAGCTGTTTTTT,CSAVDSGRAKNTGELFF
many,TRBV2,TRBJ1-1,-,TGTGCCAGCAGCTCACAGATGAACACTGAAGCTTTCTTT,CASSSQMNTEAFF
few,TRBV7-8,TRBJ1-6,-,TGTGCCAGCACCTACCGGACCACACCCCTCCACTTT,CASTYRTTPLHF
few,TRBV10-3,TRBJ2-1,TRBD2,TGTGCCATCAGCCTAGCGGGAGATGAGCAGTTCTTC,CAISLAGDEQFF
-,TRBV20-1,TRBJ2-1,TRBD2,TGCAGTGCTAGCCCTCCGTGGTCGCTAGCGGGAGGGCGGACCTACAATGAGCAGTTCTTC,CSASPPWSLAGGRTYNEQFF
few,TRBV4-1,TRBJ2-1,TRBD2,TGCGCCAGCAGCCAATCGACTAGCGGGATCTGGGCCCTAGGCGACAATGTGCAGTTCTTC,CASSQSTSGIWALGDNVQFF
many,TRBV11-2,TRBJ2-1,TRBD2,TGTGCCAGCAGCTGGGATCGACTAGCGGGCGGCGAGCAGTTCTTC,CASSWDRLAGGEQFF
-,TRBV29-1,TRBJ1-2,-,TGCAGCGTTGTTTATGATAACTATGGCTACACCTTC,CSVVYDNYGYTF
few,TRBV20-1,TRBJ2-1,-,TGCAGTGCTAGAGAGACCCTGTCCTATAGGTACAATGAGCAGTTCTTC,CSARETLSYRYNEQFF
many,TRBV7-8,TRBJ1-4,TRBD1,TGTGCCAGCAGCCTCGACAGGGCGGAAAAACTGTTTTTT,CASSLDRAEKLFF
-,TRBV18,TRBJ1-2,-,TGTGCCAGCTCACCAGCAGATCTGCCTAACTATGGCTACACCTTC,CASSPADLPNYGYTF
many,TRBV5-1,TRBJ2-7,TRBD1,TGCGCCAGCAGCTTGGAATATAGACAGGGGTCTTCCTCCTACGAGCAGTACTTC,CASSLEYRQGSSSYEQYF
few,TRBV19,TRBJ1-1,-,TGTGCCAGTAGCAACGACAGGAGCTGGGCTTTCTTT,CASSNDRSWAFF
few,TRBV5-6,TRBJ2-2,TRBD2,TGTGCCAGCAGCCCCGGGACTAGCTACAGGGAGCTGTTTTTT,CASSPGTSYRELFF
-,TRBV9,TRBJ1-6,TRBD1,TGTGCCAGCAGCGTAGGGGACAGTAACCGGGGACCCCTCCACTTT,CASSVGDSNRGPLHF
many,TRBV6-5,TRBJ2-5,TRBD2,TGTGCCAGCAGTTTAACTAGCGGGAGAAGAGAGACCCAGTACTTC,CASSLTSGRRETQYF
-,TRBV3-1,TRBJ2-1,TRBD2,TGTGCCAGCAGCGAGACTAGCGGGAAATTTTACAATGAGCAGTTCTTC,CASSETSGKFYNEQFF
many,TRBV29-1,TRBJ1-1,TRBD1,TGCAGCGTTGAAGGACAGGGTAACACTGAAGCTTTCTTT,CSVEGQGNTEAFF